This T cell receptor (beta chain) was profiled in a study of T cell responses to AZD1222 COVID-19 vaccine. Produced via immunoSEQ multiplex PCR; TCRdb's table is partial and in-frame only. The sample yields over 150,000 clones, about nine tenths seen once. The CDR3 covers 14 residues. CDR1 is LGHNA, CDR2 YNFKEQ, per germline. V gave up 0 bases and J gave up 9 bases, with 11 bases separating them. The TCR was taken from an adult in good health. This chain uses TRBV4-2 with TRBJ2-2, with D possibly TRBD1 on 6 matching bases. The source material was peripheral blood, sampled on day 0 of AZD1222 vaccination. CDR3 sequence reads: CASSQDWDIRELFF. DNA for the CDR3: TGTGCCAGCAGCCAAGATTGGGACATCCGGGAGCTGTTTTTT.